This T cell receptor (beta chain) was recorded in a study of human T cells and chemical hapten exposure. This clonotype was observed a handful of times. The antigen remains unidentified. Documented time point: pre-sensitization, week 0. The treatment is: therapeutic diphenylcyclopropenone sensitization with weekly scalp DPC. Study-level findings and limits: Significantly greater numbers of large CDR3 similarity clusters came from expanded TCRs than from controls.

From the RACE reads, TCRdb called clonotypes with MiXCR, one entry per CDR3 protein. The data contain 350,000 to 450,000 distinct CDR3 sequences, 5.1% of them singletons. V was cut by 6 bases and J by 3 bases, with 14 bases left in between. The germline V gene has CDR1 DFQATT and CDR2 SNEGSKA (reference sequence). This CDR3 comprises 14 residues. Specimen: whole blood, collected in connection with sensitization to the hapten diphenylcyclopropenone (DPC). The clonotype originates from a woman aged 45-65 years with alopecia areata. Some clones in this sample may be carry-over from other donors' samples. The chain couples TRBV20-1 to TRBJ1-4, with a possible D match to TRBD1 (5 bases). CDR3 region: CSATPGLSNEKLFF. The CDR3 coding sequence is TGCAGTGCAACTCCGGGGCTGTCTAATGAAAAACTGTTTTTT.